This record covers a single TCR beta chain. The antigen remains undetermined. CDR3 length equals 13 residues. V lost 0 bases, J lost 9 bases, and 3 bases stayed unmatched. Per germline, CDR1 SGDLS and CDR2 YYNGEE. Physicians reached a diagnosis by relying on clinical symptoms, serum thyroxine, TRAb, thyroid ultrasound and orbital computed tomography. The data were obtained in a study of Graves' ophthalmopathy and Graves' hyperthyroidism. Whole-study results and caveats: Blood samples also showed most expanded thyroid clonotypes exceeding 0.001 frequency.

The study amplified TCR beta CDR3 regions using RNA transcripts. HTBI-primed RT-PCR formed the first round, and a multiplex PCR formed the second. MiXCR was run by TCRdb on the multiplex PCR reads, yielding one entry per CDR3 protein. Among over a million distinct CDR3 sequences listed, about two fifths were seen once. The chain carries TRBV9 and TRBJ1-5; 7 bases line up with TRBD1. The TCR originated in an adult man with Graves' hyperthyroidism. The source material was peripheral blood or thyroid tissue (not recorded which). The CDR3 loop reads CASSVAGGGPQHF. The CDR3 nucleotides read TGTGCCAGCAGCGTAGCAGGGGGAGGGCCCCAGCATTTT.